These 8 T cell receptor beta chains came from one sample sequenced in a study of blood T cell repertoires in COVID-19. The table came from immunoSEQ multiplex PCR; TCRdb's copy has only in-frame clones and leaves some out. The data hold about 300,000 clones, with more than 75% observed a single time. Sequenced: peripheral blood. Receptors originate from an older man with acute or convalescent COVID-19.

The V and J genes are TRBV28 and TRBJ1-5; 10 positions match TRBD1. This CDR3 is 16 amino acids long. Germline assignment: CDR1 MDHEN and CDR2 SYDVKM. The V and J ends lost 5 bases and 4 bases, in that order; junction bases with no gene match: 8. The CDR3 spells CASSQTGTGANQPQHF. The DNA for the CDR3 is TGTGCCAGCAGTCAAACCGGGACAGGGGCGAATCAGCCCCAGCATTTT.

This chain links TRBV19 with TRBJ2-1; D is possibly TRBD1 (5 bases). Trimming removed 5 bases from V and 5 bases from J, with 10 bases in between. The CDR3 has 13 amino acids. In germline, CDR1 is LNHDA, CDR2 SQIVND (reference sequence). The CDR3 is CASSGSGNNEQFF. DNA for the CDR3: TGTGCCAGTAGTGGGTCAGGGAACAATGAGCAGTTCTTC. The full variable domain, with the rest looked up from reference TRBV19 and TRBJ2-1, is DGGITQSPKYLFRKEGQNVTLSCEQNLNHDAMYWYRQDPGQGLRLIYYSQIVNDFQKGDIAEGYSVSREKKESFPLTVTSAQKNPTAFYLCASSGSGNNEQFFGPGTRLTVL.

For the CDR3, the DNA is TGTGCCAGCAGCCAAGCCCCGACTAGCTCCTACGAGCAGTACTTC. This gives the protein CASSQAPTSSYEQYF. J is TRBJ2-7 and V is TRBV3-1 (or the pseudogene TRBV3-2); possibly TRBD2 for D (6 bases). This CDR3 contains 15 residues. V lost 1 base to trimming and J lost 0 bases, with 10 bases between them. Per the germline V gene, CDR1 is LGHDT and CDR2 is YNNKEL (reference sequence).

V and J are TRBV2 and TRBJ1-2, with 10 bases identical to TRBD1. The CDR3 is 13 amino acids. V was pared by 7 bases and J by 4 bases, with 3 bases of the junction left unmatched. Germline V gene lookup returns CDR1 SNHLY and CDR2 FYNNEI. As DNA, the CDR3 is TGTGCCAGCAAGGGACAGGGGAGCTATGGCTACACCTTC. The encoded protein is CASKGQGSYGYTF.

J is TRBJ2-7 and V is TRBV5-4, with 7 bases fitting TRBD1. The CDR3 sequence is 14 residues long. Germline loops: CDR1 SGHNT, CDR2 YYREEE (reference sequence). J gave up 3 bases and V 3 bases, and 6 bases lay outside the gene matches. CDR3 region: CASSSQDRDYEQYF. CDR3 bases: TGTGCCAGCAGCTCTCAAGACAGGGACTACGAGCAGTACTTC.

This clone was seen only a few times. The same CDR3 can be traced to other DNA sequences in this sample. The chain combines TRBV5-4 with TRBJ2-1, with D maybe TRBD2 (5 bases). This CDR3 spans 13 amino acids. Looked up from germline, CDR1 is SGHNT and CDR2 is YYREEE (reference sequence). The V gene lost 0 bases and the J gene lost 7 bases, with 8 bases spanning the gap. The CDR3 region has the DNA TGTGCCAGCAGCTTGGATCGGGGAAATGAGCAGTTCTTC. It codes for CASSLDRGNEQFF.

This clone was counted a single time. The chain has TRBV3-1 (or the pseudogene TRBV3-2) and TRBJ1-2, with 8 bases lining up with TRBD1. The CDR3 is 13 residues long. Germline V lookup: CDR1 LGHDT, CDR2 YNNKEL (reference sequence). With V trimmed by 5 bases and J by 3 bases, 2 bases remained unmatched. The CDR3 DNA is TGTGCCAGCAGCAACAGGGGGTACTATGGCTACACCTTC. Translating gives CASSNRGYYGYTF.

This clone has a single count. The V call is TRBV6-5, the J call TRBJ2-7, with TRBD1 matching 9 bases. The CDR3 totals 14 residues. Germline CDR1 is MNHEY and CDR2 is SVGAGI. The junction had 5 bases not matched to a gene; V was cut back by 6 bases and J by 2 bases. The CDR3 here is CASSLGQGPYEQYF. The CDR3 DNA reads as TGTGCCAGCAGCCTGGGACAGGGCCCCTACGAGCAGTACTTC.